The 25 T cell receptor beta chains below come from one sample, sequenced in a study of molecular identifiers for immune sequencing clone quantification. TCRdb re-derived calls from the PCR reads in MiXCR, one entry per CDR3 protein. Of 35,000 to 45,000 distinct CDR3 sequences listed, about a fifth are singletons. The sample comprised naive CD8+ T cells from blood, with Jurkat cell RNA spiked in. The subset: FACS-sorted CD8+CD4-CCR7+CD45RA+ naive T cells. The receptor source for this set is a human donor in good health. Some libraries in this study had Jurkat cell RNA spiked in.

Note on this clonotype: A clone one base away is much larger, so this may be a read error. The chain is built from TRBV2 and TRBJ2-3, with D hard to call. V was trimmed by 8 bases and J by 4 bases, leaving 13 bases between them. The CDR3 is made up of 13 amino acids. Germline V gives CDR1 SNHLY, CDR2 FYNNEI. The CDR3 protein is CASRNWVSDTQYF. The CDR3 region has the DNA TGTGCCAGCCGGAACTGGGTATCAGATACGCAGTATTTT.

This clonotype was detected many times. This sequence joins TRBV7-9 and TRBJ2-2; D uncertain. Germline CDR1 is SEHNR and CDR2 is FQNEAQ (reference sequence). The CDR3 is 13 residues long. V lost 5 bases to trimming and J lost 0 bases, with 4 bases between them. The CDR3 spells CASSPTNTGELFF. Here the CDR3 DNA reads TGTGCCAGCAGCCCAACGAACACCGGGGAGCTGTTTTTT.

This clonotype was picked up many times. The chain is built from TRBV11-2 and TRBJ2-5, with TRBD2 matching over 11 bases. CDR1 is SGHAT, CDR2 FQNNGV, per germline. V trimming: 1 base; J trimming: 1 base; junction bases outside the gene matches: 8. The CDR3 length is 18 residues. CDR3 DNA: TGTGCCAGCAGCTTAGTAACTAGCGGGGGTCCTGGCCAAGAGACCCAGTACTTC. The encoded protein is CASSLVTSGGPGQETQYF. The entire variable domain, with the rest obtained from reference TRBV11-2 and TRBJ2-5, is as follows: EAGVAQSPRYKIIEKRQSVAFWCNPISGHATLYWYQQILGQGPKLLIQFQNNGVVDDSQLPKDRFSAERLKGVDSTLKIQPAKLEDSAVYLCASSLVTSGGPGQETQYFGPGTRLLVL.

This clonotype was observed a few times. Being one base from a much bigger clone, this may be a read error. V usage is TRBV7-9 and J usage is TRBJ2-4, with D maybe TRBD1 (5 bases). CDR3 length: 16 residues. Trimming left V 8 bases short and J 0 bases short, with 17 bases between. Germline-derived CDR1 and CDR2 are SEHNR and FQNEAQ (reference sequence). The CDR3 sequence is CASGDDSLLAKNIQYF. The CDR3 DNA sequence: TGTGCCAGCGGCGACGACAGTCTCCTAGCCAAAAACATTCAGTACTTC.

This clonotype has just one count. The CDR3 carries no conserved terminal phenylalanine or tryptophan, so it likely arises from a read error. DNA of the CDR3: TGCAGCGTACGACCGGGCATGAACACTGAAGCTTTCCTT. Translated, it gives CSVRPGMNTEAFL. V and J are TRBV29-1 and TRBJ1-1; D unclear. The CDR3 length is 13 residues. With 6 bases removed from V and 0 bases from J, the gap between germline ends came to 11 bases. CDR1 is SQVTM, CDR2 ANQGSEA, per germline.

As concerns this clonotype: This CDR3 fails to terminate in the conserved phenylalanine or tryptophan, so it likely reflects a read error. The rearrangement uses TRBV20-1 and TRBJ1-1, with TRBD1 as a possible D gene (5 bases). Germline values: CDR1 DFQATT, CDR2 SNEGSKA (reference sequence). The CDR3 contains 13 residues. CDR3 bases: TGCTGTGCTACGACAGAGATCAACACTGAAGCTTTCCTT. As protein: CCATTEINTEAFL.

This clonotype was seen repeatedly, ten times or more. The gene calls are TRBV4-1 and TRBJ2-2; TRBD1 is a possible D gene (6 bases). V was trimmed by 4 bases and J by 6 bases, leaving 9 bases between them. CDR3 size: 13 residues. In germline, CDR1 is MGHRA, CDR2 YSYEKL. CDR3 nucleotides: TGCGCCAGCAGCCTTAACAGGGCCGGGGAGCTGTTTTTT. Residues: CASSLNRAGELFF.

In its sample, this clonotype was seen many times. V gene TRBV11-2 combines with J gene TRBJ2-3; D is perhaps TRBD2 (5 bases). Germline lookup yields CDR1 SGHAT and CDR2 FQNNGV. This CDR3 region has 15 residues. V was trimmed by 9 bases and J by 0 bases, leaving 16 bases between them. CDR3 in DNA: TGTGCCAGTACCAGAGGGTCGGCTAGCACAGATACGCAGTATTTT. This gives the protein CASTRGSASTDTQYF.

This clonotype was picked up many times. The J gene is TRBJ1-1, the V gene TRBV4-1, with D unresolved. The CDR3 spans 15 residues. Germline loops: CDR1 MGHRA, CDR2 YSYEKL. V lost 6 bases and J 1 base, leaving 15 bases between the germline ends. CDR3 protein: CASSHRSLGNTEAFF. CDR3 coding DNA: TGCGCCAGCAGTCACCGCTCCTTGGGGAACACTGAAGCTTTCTTT.

This clonotype was seen at least ten times. The rearrangement uses TRBV12-3 or TRBV12-4 and TRBJ2-2; D uncertain. CDR3 length: 12 residues. Trimming removed 6 bases at V and 6 bases at J, with 8 bases between. The CDR3 bases are TGTGCCAGCAGGTACAGTGCCGGGGAGCTGTTTTTT. As protein: CASRYSAGELFF.

In its sample, this clonotype was seen a few times. A read error may be the cause here, since a much bigger clone is one base away. As the CDR3 is not closed by the conserved phenylalanine or tryptophan, this likely results from a read error. V is TRBV7-9 and J is TRBJ1-1, with D maybe TRBD1 (5 bases). Trimming pared 0 bases from V and 3 bases from J, leaving 8 bases between. This CDR3 is built from 14 residues. CDR1 and CDR2 (germline): SEHNR, FQNEAQ (reference sequence). The CDR3 DNA sequence: TGTGCCAGCAGCTTAGCTGTGGGGGACACTGAAGCTTTCCTT. This translates into CASSLAVGDTEAFL.

With respect to this clonotype: A read error is possible here, since a much larger clone lies one base away. The rearrangement uses TRBV2 and TRBJ2-1, with D perhaps matching TRBD2 (5 bases). CDR1 is SNHLY, CDR2 FYNNEI, per germline. The V gene lost 8 bases and the J gene lost 9 bases, with 17 bases spanning the gap. This CDR3 spans 13 amino acids. The CDR3 loop reads CASGNDGEREQFF. The CDR3 DNA is TGTGCCAGCGGGAATGACGGGGAACGTGAGCAGTTCTTC.

The sample holds many counts of this clonotype. The chain joins TRBV7-9 to TRBJ1-4; 9 positions match TRBD1. The CDR3 length is 15 residues. CDR1 and CDR2 from the germline V gene are SEHNR and FQNEAQ (reference sequence). The trim removed 3 bases at V and 6 bases at J, leaving 5 bases unmatched. The CDR3 region has the DNA TGTGCCAGCAGCTTGGCGGGGACAGGGTATGAAAAACTGTTTTTT. It translates to CASSLAGTGYEKLFF.

To note about this clonotype: This could be a read error, since a much larger clone is one nucleotide away. The chain carries TRBV29-1 and TRBJ2-7, with 8 bases matching TRBD1. This CDR3 comprises 13 residues. Germline V lookup: CDR1 SQVTM, CDR2 ANQGSEA. This chain's CDR3 is CCVLPDRAYEQYF. The CDR3 bases are TGCTGCGTCCTCCCGGACAGGGCCTACGAGCAGTACTTC.

Note on this clonotype: The conserved phenylalanine or tryptophan normally closing the CDR3 is absent here, so this likely arose from a read error. The CDR3 loop reads CASSLGIQETQYS. The CDR3 DNA follows: TGTGCCAGCAGCTTAGGGATACAGGAGACCCAGTACTCC. The V gene is TRBV14, the J gene TRBJ2-5; unclear D gene. V was pared by 5 bases and J by 5 bases, with 12 bases between. This CDR3 contains 13 residues. Germline V gene data show CDR1 as SGHDN and CDR2 as FVKESK.

Concerning this clonotype itself: The DNA is omitted, as the CDR3 cannot be located on it reliably, and the CDR3 follows TCRdb's listing. The chain joins TRBV7-5 to TRBJ2-3; the table's D call of TRBD2 was not tested on the DNA. TRBV7-5 is labeled a pseudogene. The CDR3 is 17 amino acids long, termini counted. CDR3 region: CISVPANSGPSTDTQYF.

This clonotype was detected ten times or more. CDR3 DNA sequence: TGTGCCAGCAGCCCCCCCTGGACCCAAGAGACCCAGTACTTC. Protein sequence: CASSPPWTQETQYF. The chain recombines TRBV7-9 with TRBJ2-5; D gene uncertain. This CDR3 has 14 amino acids. The V end was cut by 5 bases, the J end by 1 base, with 11 bases between. Germline CDR1 is SEHNR and CDR2 is FQNEAQ (reference sequence).

At least ten counts were recorded for this clonotype. In this CDR3 the conserved last residue, phenylalanine or tryptophan, is missing, so a read error is likely. The chain combines TRBV13 with TRBJ2-7; D not certain. V was trimmed by 5 bases and J by 3 bases, leaving 11 bases between them. Looked up from germline, CDR1 is PRHDT and CDR2 is FYEKMQ (reference sequence). This CDR3 spans 13 amino acids. DNA of the CDR3: TGTGCCAGCAGCACGGGTTCCCACTACGAGCAGTACCTC. Residues: CASSTGSHYEQYL.

This clonotype was observed many times. The V call is TRBV2, the J call TRBJ2-5; D remains unclear. V lost 5 bases, J lost 5 bases, and 24 bases lay in between. The CDR3 length is 17 residues. Germline-derived CDR1 and CDR2 are SNHLY and FYNNEI. CDR3 in amino acids: CASSSPLGEAAVETQYF. The CDR3 nucleotides are TGTGCCAGCAGTTCTCCCCTTGGCGAGGCCGCCGTGGAGACCCAGTACTTC.

This clonotype showed up just a few times. The chain employs TRBV4-2 and TRBJ2-1; perhaps TRBD2 as D (5 bases). The CDR3 consists of 14 residues. Germline V lookup: CDR1 LGHNA, CDR2 YNFKEQ. With 3 bases removed from V and 4 bases from J, the gap between germline ends came to 10 bases. Here the CDR3 DNA reads TGTGCCAGCAGCCAGGAGGACCAATACAATGAGCAGTTCTTC. It encodes CASSQEDQYNEQFF.

This clonotype occurred a few times. This chain uses TRBV5-1 with TRBJ2-3; possible D gene TRBD1, 6 bases. The V end lost 0 bases, the J end lost 1 base, and 15 bases lay between the germline ends. Germline V CDR1 and CDR2: SGHRS, YFSETQ. This CDR3 comprises 17 residues. The CDR3 sequence is CASSLAVNRVGTDTQYF. The CDR3 DNA reads TGCGCCAGCAGCTTGGCCGTAAACAGGGTGGGCACAGATACGCAGTATTTT.

The sample holds a few counts of this clonotype. The CDR3 is CASSQDRRNEKLFF. The CDR3 coding sequence is TGCGCCAGCAGCCAAGATCGGCGGAATGAAAAACTGTTTTTT. This chain connects TRBV4-3 to TRBJ1-4; no reliable D call. Trimming pared 0 bases from V and 5 bases from J, leaving 7 bases between. Germline lookup yields CDR1 LGHNA and CDR2 YSLEER. This CDR3 has 14 residues.

This clonotype was seen more than once but under ten times. V usage is TRBV6-5 and J usage is TRBJ2-5; D uncertain. Per the germline V gene, CDR1 is MNHEY and CDR2 is SVGAGI. The CDR3 extends over 16 amino acids. The V end was cut by 0 bases, the J end by 1 base, with 12 bases between. The CDR3 reads CASSYSPRSTQETQYF. In DNA form, the CDR3 reads TGTGCCAGCAGTTACTCGCCGCGGAGTACCCAAGAGACCCAGTACTTC.

This clonotype was seen repeatedly, ten times or more. V and J are TRBV4-3 and TRBJ2-1; 12 bases agree with TRBD2. The germline V gene encodes CDR1 LGHNA and CDR2 YSLEER. V dropped 0 bases and J dropped 2; count of bases not matched to a gene: 2. The CDR3 has 17 amino acids. The CDR3 DNA sequence: TGCGCCAGCAGCCAAGAACTAGCGGGAGGTGCCTACAATGAGCAGTTCTTC. It yields the protein CASSQELAGGAYNEQFF.

This clonotype has at least ten counts. The chain is built from TRBV7-3 and TRBJ2-1, with 11 bases lining up with TRBD2. CDR1 is SGHTA, CDR2 FQGTGA, per germline. The CDR3 covers 15 residues. Losses at the gene ends were 3 bases for V and 7 bases for J; bases not matched to a gene: 5. The CDR3 loop is CASSFSGRAANEQFF. CDR3 coding DNA: TGTGCCAGCAGCTTTAGCGGGAGGGCCGCAAATGAGCAGTTCTTC.